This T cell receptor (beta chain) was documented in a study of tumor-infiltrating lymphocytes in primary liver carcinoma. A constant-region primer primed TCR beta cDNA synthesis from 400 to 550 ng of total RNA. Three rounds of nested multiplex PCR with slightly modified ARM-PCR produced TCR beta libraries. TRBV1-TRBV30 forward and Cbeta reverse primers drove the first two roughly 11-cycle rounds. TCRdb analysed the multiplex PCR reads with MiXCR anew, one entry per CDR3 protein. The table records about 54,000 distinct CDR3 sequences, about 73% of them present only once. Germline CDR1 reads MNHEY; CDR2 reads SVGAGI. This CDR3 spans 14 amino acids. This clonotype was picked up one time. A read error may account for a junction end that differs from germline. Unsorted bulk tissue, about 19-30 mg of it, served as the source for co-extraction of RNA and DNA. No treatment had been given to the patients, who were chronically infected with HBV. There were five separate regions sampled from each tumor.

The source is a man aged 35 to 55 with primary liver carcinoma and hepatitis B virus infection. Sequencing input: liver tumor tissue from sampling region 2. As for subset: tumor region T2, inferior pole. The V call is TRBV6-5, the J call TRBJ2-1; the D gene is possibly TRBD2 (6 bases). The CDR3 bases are TGTGTCAGCAGTTCACTAGCTTCCTACAGTAAGCAGTTCTTC. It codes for CVSSSLASYSKQFF.